The entry that follows covers one T cell receptor beta chain sequence. What it binds is unknown. Germline V gene data show CDR1 as MNHEY and CDR2 as SVGAGI. V lost 0 bases to trimming and J lost 4 bases; unmatched junction nucleotides: 4. The CDR3 spans 16 residues. This specimen comes from a study of OX40 agonist ivuxolimab in advanced cancers. Study summary: Partial responses were observed in three patients, of whom one had hepatocellular carcinoma and two had cutaneous melanoma.

The protocol was immunoSEQ multiplex PCR, while the TCRdb copy is restricted to in-frame clones and leaves out a portion. The top ten clones hold 1.1% of a sample with about 91,000 clones, 84% of them seen once. Overall study results and limits: Certain nonresponders likewise exhibited a low normalized T-cell clonal expansion. Mean expanded clone counts were higher in CD8+ than CD4+ T cells. The specificity for antigen of the expanded peripheral T cells was not determined.

Sequences were derived from CD4+ or CD8+ T cells sorted from blood, sampled in a trial of the OX40 agonist ivuxolimab. This receptor was obtained from an adult with an advanced solid tumor such as melanoma, head and neck, liver or kidney cancer. The chain has TRBV6-5 and TRBJ2-3, with 10 bases fitting TRBD2. The CDR3: CASSYSSGGVPDTQYF. In DNA form, the CDR3 reads TGTGCCAGCAGTTACTCCAGCGGGGGGGTTCCAGATACGCAGTATTTT.